This T cell receptor (beta chain) was recovered during a study of STAT5B mutations in CD4+ large granular lymphocyte leukemia. A word on this clone: Antigen unknown.

Overall study findings and caveats: CD4-sorted patient repertoires seemed more clonal than healthy CD4+ repertoires.

Source study methods: Lowest detectable productive clonotype frequency was 2.59 x 10-5. Clones were read by immunoSEQ multiplex PCR, and TCRdb kept only the in-frame ones, dropping some. The DNA was the basis for D and trimming; V, J and clone size are from that table. The table shows 15,000 to 20,000 clones, with approximately 84% occurring only once. The CDR3 length is 15 residues. Germline values: CDR1 MNHEY, CDR2 SVGAGI. Trimming removed 5 bases at V and 2 bases at J, with 13 bases between. This TCR came from a human donor in good health. The gene calls are TRBV6-5 and TRBJ2-4; D gene unclear. Sequencing was performed on CD4+ T cells from blood buffy coats. This CDR3 is CASSNRIDPKNIQYF. The CDR3 bases are TGTGCCAGCAGTAACCGAATTGACCCCAAAAACATTCAGTACTTC.